This T cell receptor (beta chain) was captured in a study of blood T cells in healthy people across ages. This clonotype was found many times. Together with a sample-barcoded 5' primer, a J-beta primer mix was included in a second PCR lasting roughly 6 to 12 cycles. TCRdb redid the calling of the 5' RACE reads with MiXCR, one entry per CDR3 protein. Among about 1.5 million distinct CDR3 sequences listed, approximately 43% were seen once. The origin of this receptor is a woman under 30 in good health. Sequencing was performed on blood.

CDR3 in amino acids: CASSQGTGTDYGYTF. Here the CDR3 DNA reads TGTGCCAGCAGCCAAGGAACGGGGACAGACTATGGCTACACCTTC. This chain links TRBV14 with TRBJ1-2, with 7 bases identical to TRBD1. Germline V gives CDR1 SGHDN, CDR2 FVKESK. This CDR3 is built from 15 residues. The trim removed 1 base at V and 3 bases at J, leaving 5 bases unmatched.